One sample yielded the 31 T cell receptor beta chains listed below, sequenced in a study of CD8+CD57+ T cells in acquired aplastic anemia. Researchers used genomic DNA as the template to profile TCR beta VDJ and CDR3. MiXCR, run by TCRdb on the reads, gives a single entry per CDR3 protein. This sample has about 180,000 distinct CDR3 sequences, with 45% to 60% found just once. The patients chosen for sequencing had shown expansion of CD8+CD57+ cells (detected by flow cytometry). Sequencing used sorted CD4+, CD8+, or CD8+CD57+ T cells (not recorded which) from PBMCs. These TCRs come from a human donor with aplastic anemia.

This clonotype was detected a few times. A much larger clone differs from this one at a single base, so this may be a read error. The chain employs TRBV11-1 and TRBJ2-3, with D perhaps matching TRBD1 or TRBD2 (6 bases each). This CDR3 is built from 15 residues. Looked up from germline, CDR1 is SGHAT and CDR2 is FQDESV (reference sequence). The CDR3 protein is CASSLAGGPGDAQYF. The CDR3 DNA sequence: TGTGCCAGCAGCTTAGCGGGGGGCCCGGGAGATGCGCAGTATTTT.

V and J are TRBV27 and TRBJ1-1; 9 nucleotides match TRBD1. The germline V gene encodes CDR1 MNHEY and CDR2 SMNVEV (reference sequence). The CDR3 is 15 residues long. V shed 3 bases and J 4 bases; nucleotides not matched to a gene: 6. The CDR3 sequence: CASSFAGTGSTEAFF. DNA of the CDR3: TGTGCCAGCAGTTTTGCCGGGACAGGGTCCACTGAAGCTTTCTTT.

V gene TRBV2 combines with J gene TRBJ2-5; TRBD1 agrees at 9 bases. CDR1 SNHLY and CDR2 FYNNEI come from the germline V gene. This CDR3 is 16 amino acids long. V shed 4 bases and J 2 bases; nucleotides not matched to a gene: 8. This CDR3 reads CASSAGGQGAQETQYF. Here the CDR3 DNA reads TGTGCCAGCAGTGCCGGGGGACAGGGTGCACAAGAGACCCAGTACTTC. Full variable domain (missing parts from reference TRBV2 and TRBJ2-5): EPEVTQTPSHQVTQMGQEVILRCVPISNHLYFYWYRQILGQKVEFLVSFYNNEISEKSEIFDDQFSVERPDGSNFTLKIRSTKLEDSAMYFCASSAGGQGAQETQYFGPGTRLLVL.

This clonotype was found many times. The chain links TRBV5-1 to TRBJ2-7; 9 bases align to TRBD2. This CDR3 is built from 15 residues. J gave up 5 bases and V 0 bases, and 6 bases lay outside the gene matches. From germline, CDR1 is SGHRS and CDR2 YFSETQ. The CDR3 loop is CASSLVPSGVNEQYF. The CDR3, as DNA: TGCGCCAGCAGCTTGGTACCTAGCGGGGTCAACGAGCAGTACTTC.

This clonotype was counted only a few times. The chain uses TRBV7-8 and TRBJ2-3; D remains unclear. There are 13 residues in the CDR3. V lost 4 bases and J 2 bases, leaving 7 bases between the germline ends. In germline, CDR1 is SGHVS, CDR2 FQNEAQ. CDR3 amino acids: CASSSGPTDTQYF. The CDR3 region has the DNA TGTGCCAGCAGCTCCGGGCCCACAGATACGCAGTATTTT.

This clonotype has at least ten counts. One junction end disagrees with the germline gene, perhaps due to a read error. This sequence joins TRBV10-3 and TRBJ1-1; no clear D gene. CDR1 and CDR2 (germline): ENHRY, SYGVKD. This CDR3 is 15 amino acids long. CDR3 sequence (DNA): TGTGCCAGCAGTGAGTACGGAGGTCGGGACACTGAAGCTTTCTTT. Its translation is CASSEYGGRDTEAFF.

As for this clonotype: Given a much more abundant clone one base away, this may be a read error. This sequence joins TRBV6-2 or TRBV6-3 and TRBJ1-1; D is unclear. There are 13 residues in the CDR3. Per germline, CDR1 MNHEY and CDR2 SVGEGT. The CDR3 reads CASMETMNTEASF. The DNA of the CDR3 is TGTGCCAGCATGGAGACCATGAACACTGAAGCTTCCTTT.

V and J are TRBV2 and TRBJ1-5, with a weak D call TRBD1 (5 bases). Between the trimmed V and J ends, which lost 2 bases and 1 base, there was a span of 9 bases. CDR3 length equals 15 residues. In germline, CDR1 is SNHLY, CDR2 FYNNEI. CDR3 in DNA: TGTGCCAGCAGTGAATGGGGCACCAGCAATCAGCCCCAGCATTTT. This codes for CASSEWGTSNQPQHF. The full variable domain, in which reference TRBV2 and TRBJ1-5 provide the parts outside the CDR3, is EPEVTQTPSHQVTQMGQEVILRCVPISNHLYFYWYRQILGQKVEFLVSFYNNEISEKSEIFDDQFSVERPDGSNFTLKIRSTKLEDSAMYFCASSEWGTSNQPQHFGDGTRLSIL.

This clonotype was seen ten or more times. The chain uses TRBV7-2 and TRBJ2-7, with TRBD1 matching 9 bases. The ends lost 5 bases at V and 2 bases at J; junction bases unmatched: 16. This CDR3 is 18 amino acids long. The V gene's germline CDR1 is SGHTA and CDR2 FQGNSA. The CDR3 nucleotides read TGTGCCAGCAGCCTCACACGGCAGAGACAGGGGGGCACCTACGAGCAGTACTTC. It specifies CASSLTRQRQGGTYEQYF. The variable domain in full, with the rest retrieved from reference TRBV7-2 and TRBJ2-7, is GAGVSQSPSNKVTEKGKDVELRCDPISGHTALYWYRQSLGQGLEFLIYFQGNSAPDKSGLPSDRFSAERTGGSVSTLTIQRTQQEDSAVYLCASSLTRQRQGGTYEQYFGPGTRLTVT.

The sample holds a few counts of this clonotype. The chain couples TRBV4-1 to TRBJ2-5, with 7 bases fitting TRBD2. V gave up 4 bases and J gave up 7 bases; unmatched junction bases: 3. The CDR3 is 12 amino acids. Germline V CDR1 and CDR2: MGHRA, YSYEKL. CDR3 region: CASSPGLPTQYF. For the CDR3, the DNA is TGCGCCAGCAGCCCGGGACTACCGACCCAGTACTTC.

V gene TRBV20-1 combines with J gene TRBJ2-6, with TRBD1 matching over 7 bases. The CDR3 loop spans 14 amino acids. J lost 1 base, V lost 5 bases, and 2 bases had no gene match. CDR1 DFQATT and CDR2 SNEGSKA come from the germline V gene (reference sequence). CDR3 amino acids: CSAEQGSGANVLTF. CDR3 DNA: TGCAGTGCTGAACAGGGGTCTGGGGCCAACGTCCTGACTTTC.

The chain uses TRBV5-1 and TRBJ2-7; TRBD1 aligns across 8 bases. Gene TRBJ2-1 matches the end of the DNA better, so the J call may be wrong. The CDR3 sequence is 15 residues long. Germline lookup yields CDR1 SGHRS and CDR2 YFSETQ. CDR3: CASSTGTGGIHEQFF. In DNA form, the CDR3 reads TGCGCCAGCAGCACCGGGACAGGCGGTATACACGAGCAGTTCTTC.

This clonotype was counted many times. CDR3 loop: CASSAGLASLSYEQYF. In nucleotides, the CDR3 is TGTGCCAGTAGTGCGGGACTAGCGTCCCTTTCCTACGAGCAGTACTTC. The chain combines TRBV19 with TRBJ2-7, with 10 positions matching TRBD2. With 5 bases clipped from V and 1 base from J, the junction kept 8 bases outside the gene matches. The CDR3 contains 16 residues. CDR1 and CDR2 (germline): LNHDA, SQIVND (reference sequence).

This clonotype has ten or more counts. The chain is built from TRBV5-8 and TRBJ2-5, with 9 bases matching TRBD2. Trimming took 1 base from V and 5 from J; bases not matched to a gene: 9. The germline V gene encodes CDR1 SGHTS and CDR2 YDEGEE. The CDR3 length is 16 residues. CDR3 amino acids: CASSLRRGGLGETQYF. CDR3 DNA: TGTGCCAGCAGCTTGCGGCGGGGGGGCCTTGGGGAGACCCAGTACTTC.

This clonotype was recorded a few times. CDR3 DNA sequence: TGTGCCTGGACGGCAAACAGGGGGACGGGGAACACCATATATTTT. Residues: CAWTANRGTGNTIYF. The V gene is TRBV30, the J gene TRBJ1-3, with TRBD1 matching 8 bases. V dropped 4 bases and J dropped 7; count of bases not matched to a gene: 12. Germline-derived CDR1 and CDR2 are GTSNPN and SVGIG (reference sequence). The CDR3 has 15 amino acids.

This clonotype was detected only once. The chain combines TRBV15 with TRBJ2-1; 7 nucleotides align to TRBD2. There are 17 residues in the CDR3. Trimming at V came to 0 bases and at J to 3 bases, leaving 8 bases not matched to a gene. Germline V gene sequence: CDR1 LNHNV, CDR2 YYDKDF (reference sequence). The CDR3 DNA follows: TGTGCCACCAGCAGAGACGAGTATTCGGGGGGCTACAATGAGCAGTTCTTC. This gives the protein CATSRDEYSGGYNEQFF.

This chain joins TRBV7-7 and TRBJ1-1; D remains ambiguous. The CDR3 is made up of 9 amino acids. From germline, CDR1 is SSHAT and CDR2 FNYEAQ (reference sequence). This CDR3 reads CAAVPEAFF. Here the CDR3 DNA reads TGTGCAGCAGTTCCTGAAGCTTTCTTT.

This clonotype was counted at least ten times. The chain employs TRBV19 and TRBJ1-5; the D gene is possibly TRBD1 (5 bases). V lost 4 bases and J 7 bases, leaving 20 bases between the germline ends. The CDR3 is 16 residues long. CDR1 is LNHDA and CDR2 is SQIVND in the germline V gene (reference sequence). CDR3 bases: TGTGCCAGTAGTACCTCCCGTCCCGGGGGAGGACAGCCCCAGCATTTT. Its protein product is CASSTSRPGGGQPQHF.

As for this clonotype: The junction differs from germline at one of its ends, possibly a read error. The chain couples TRBV15 to TRBJ2-3; D uncertain. The CDR3 runs 15 residues. CDR1 and CDR2 from the germline V gene are LNHNV and YYDKDF (reference sequence). In DNA, the CDR3 is TGTGCCACCAGCAGCACACAGCTTTCCACAGATACGCGGTATTTT. Translating gives CATSSTQLSTDTRYF.

The chain recombines TRBV7-9 with TRBJ2-5; TRBD2 might be the D (5 bases). V lost 5 bases to trimming and J lost 2 bases, with 18 bases between them. CDR1 SEHNR and CDR2 FQNEAQ come from the germline V gene (reference sequence). The CDR3 extends over 16 amino acids. The DNA of the CDR3 is TGTGCCAGCAGCCCACGCCCAATTGGCGGGCAAGAGACCCAGTACTTC. Protein: CASSPRPIGGQETQYF.

This clonotype was counted many times. The V and J genes are TRBV29-1 and TRBJ2-2, with D unresolved. This CDR3 spans 12 amino acids. The germline V gene encodes CDR1 SQVTM and CDR2 ANQGSEA. Trimming removed 4 bases at V and 4 bases at J, with 7 bases between. The CDR3 region is CSVGQATGELFF. For the CDR3, the DNA is TGCAGCGTTGGGCAAGCCACCGGGGAGCTGTTTTTT.

This clonotype came up once. The chain is built from TRBV7-8 and TRBJ1-4; no firm D call. CDR3 length: 14 residues. The V gene lost 5 bases and the J gene lost 7 bases, with 14 bases spanning the gap. The V gene's germline CDR1 is SGHVS and CDR2 FQNEAQ. The CDR3 loop reads CASSPRPLGEKLFF. DNA for the CDR3: TGTGCCAGCAGCCCACGACCTCTGGGTGAAAAACTGTTTTTT.

V gene TRBV6-1 combines with J gene TRBJ1-4; 7 bases line up with TRBD1. This CDR3 comprises 15 residues. V lost 5 bases and J lost 5; bases outside the gene matches: 8. The germline V gene has CDR1 MNHNS and CDR2 SASEGT. The CDR3: CASSNTQGHNEKLFF. DNA of the CDR3: TGTGCCAGCAGTAATACACAGGGGCACAATGAAAAACTGTTTTTT.

This clonotype has a handful of counts. The rearrangement uses TRBV10-3 and TRBJ2-7; tentative D call: TRBD2 (5 bases). The CDR3 loop spans 15 amino acids. Germline CDR1 is ENHRY and CDR2 is SYGVKD. V was trimmed by 0 bases and J by 0 bases, leaving 9 bases between them. The CDR3 loop is CAISESDRGSYEQYV. CDR3 DNA sequence: TGTGCCATCAGTGAGTCGGATCGGGGCTCCTACGAGCAGTACGTC.

This clonotype came up many times. V gene TRBV10-3 combines with J gene TRBJ2-3, with 12 bases fitting TRBD2. The CDR3 is 18 amino acids. CDR1 is ENHRY, CDR2 SYGVKD, per germline. V trimming: 4 bases; J trimming: 0 bases; junction bases outside the gene matches: 8. The DNA for the CDR3 is TGTGCCATCAGTGGCCTGACTAGCGGGGGTTCTAGCACAGATACGCAGTATTTT. Translated: CAISGLTSGGSSTDTQYF.

The V gene is TRBV25-1, the J gene TRBJ1-5; 7 bases are shared with TRBD1. CDR1 and CDR2 from the germline V gene are MGHDK and SYGVNS. V was pared by 8 bases and J by 5 bases, with 12 bases of the junction left unmatched. The CDR3 runs to 15 residues. As DNA, the CDR3 is TGTGCCAGCGCGGGAGAGACAGGGCTGCATCAGCCCCAGCATTTT. The encoded protein is CASAGETGLHQPQHF.

CDR3 coding DNA: TGTGCCACAGAACAGGGGGTATATGGCTACACCTTC. Its translation: CATEQGVYGYTF. This sequence joins TRBV10-3 and TRBJ1-2; TRBD1 matches at 8 bases. V was pared by 10 bases and J by 5 bases, with 6 bases of the junction left unmatched. The CDR3 sequence is 12 residues long. The V gene's germline CDR1 is ENHRY and CDR2 SYGVKD.

This clonotype was seen ten or more times. The chain carries TRBV5-1 and TRBJ2-1, with a tentative D call TRBD2 (5 bases). Trimming left V 7 bases short and J 9 bases short, with 14 bases between. This CDR3 spans 12 amino acids. Germline V gene lookup returns CDR1 SGHRS and CDR2 YFSETQ. CDR3 bases: TGCGCCAGCCGAGGAGGTGCCGGTGAGCAGTTCTTC. Its protein product is CASRGGAGEQFF. The full variable domain, in which reference TRBV5-1 and TRBJ2-1 provide the parts outside the CDR3, is KAGVTQTPRYLIKTRGQQVTLSCSPISGHRSVSWYQQTPGQGLQFLFEYFSETQRNKGNFPGRFSGRQFSNSRSEMNVSTLELGDSALYLCASRGGAGEQFFGPGTRLTVL.

This clonotype turned up a few times. V usage is TRBV24-1 and J usage is TRBJ2-6; 7 bases agree with TRBD1. There are 16 residues in the CDR3. V shed 5 bases, J shed 1 base, and the junction held 4 bases outside the gene matches. The germline CDR1 and CDR2 sequences are KGHDR and SFDVKD. In nucleotides, the CDR3 is TGTGCCACCAGTGCACCACAGGGGTCTGGGGCCAACGTCCTGACTTTC. Translating gives CATSAPQGSGANVLTF.

This clonotype was counted ten times or more. The rearrangement joins TRBV19 to TRBJ2-7; tentative D call: TRBD2 (5 bases). V dropped 4 bases and J dropped 6 bases, with 10 bases sitting between them. This CDR3 comprises 12 residues. Per the germline V gene, CDR1 is LNHDA and CDR2 is SQIVND (reference sequence). CDR3 region: CASSTSRGEQYF. CDR3 bases: TGTGCCAGTAGTACGTCCCGGGGCGAGCAGTACTTC.

The chain is built from TRBV4-2 and TRBJ1-6, with D possibly TRBD1 on 5 matching bases. In germline, CDR1 is LGHNA, CDR2 YNFKEQ. V was cut by 1 base and J by 5 bases, with 9 bases left in between. The CDR3 is 15 amino acids. CDR3 DNA: TGTGCCAGCAGCCAAGGGGACGGCGATAATTCACCCCTCCACTTT. It encodes CASSQGDGDNSPLHF.